These 20 T cell receptor beta chains were all obtained from the same sample, sequenced in a study of blood T cell repertoires in COVID-19. Assay: immunoSEQ multiplex PCR; the TCRdb copy retains only in-frame clones and omits some. The data hold roughly 150,000 clones, with approximately 90% observed a single time. Sequences were obtained from peripheral blood. These receptors came from a woman in her 70s with acute or convalescent COVID-19.

The V and J genes are TRBV7-2 and TRBJ1-3; 8 nucleotides align to TRBD1. Per germline, CDR1 SGHTA and CDR2 FQGNSA. J lost 0 bases, V lost 5 bases, and 9 bases had no gene match. CDR3 length equals 17 residues. CDR3 DNA: TGTGCCAGCAGCCCGATGGGACAGGCCTACTCTGGAAACACCATATATTTT. Protein sequence: CASSPMGQAYSGNTIYF.

This clone was seen more than once but under ten times. Germline and junction disagree at one end, which may indicate a read error. V is TRBV6-9 and J is TRBJ1-2; 12 bases agree with TRBD1. The germline V gene encodes CDR1 MNHGY and CDR2 SVAAGI. This CDR3 spans 17 amino acids. CDR3 nucleotides: TGTGCCAGCAGTTATTGTGGGACAGGGGGCGAAAACTCTGGCTACACCTTC. This gives the protein CASSYCGTGGENSGYTF.

The rearrangement joins TRBV5-1 to TRBJ1-3; D gene ambiguous. The germline V gene encodes CDR1 SGHRS and CDR2 YFSETQ. The length of the CDR3 is 14 residues. V dropped 0 bases and J dropped 0 bases, with 4 bases sitting between them. This CDR3 reads CASSLDSSGNTIYF. The CDR3 coding sequence is TGCGCCAGCAGCTTGGACAGCTCTGGAAACACCATATATTTT.

The rearrangement uses TRBV12-3 or TRBV12-4 and TRBJ1-4, with D possibly being TRBD1 (5 bases). The CDR3 is made up of 13 amino acids. V was shortened by 4 bases and J by 7 bases, with 10 bases between the two germline ends. Written as DNA, the CDR3 is TGTGCCAGCAGTTGGACAAACGGTGAAAAACTGTTTTTT. As protein: CASSWTNGEKLFF.

The V call is TRBV3-1 (or the pseudogene TRBV3-2), the J call TRBJ2-2; 13 nucleotides agree with TRBD2. CDR1 LGHDT and CDR2 YNNKEL come from the germline V gene (reference sequence). The CDR3 contains 19 residues. The V segment lost 5 bases and the J segment 4 bases; nucleotides outside the gene matches: 13. The CDR3 spells CASSDDGTSGAPGTGELFF. CDR3 in DNA: TGTGCCAGCAGCGATGACGGGACTAGCGGGGCCCCGGGCACCGGGGAGCTGTTTTTT.

J is TRBJ2-3 and V is TRBV2, with D perhaps matching TRBD2 (5 bases). From germline, CDR1 is SNHLY and CDR2 FYNNEI. The CDR3 contains 14 residues. Between the trimmed V and J ends, which lost 6 bases and 0 bases, there was a span of 10 bases. The CDR3 protein is CASSGWESTDTQYF. CDR3 nucleotides: TGTGCCAGCAGCGGATGGGAGAGCACAGATACGCAGTATTTT.

This sequence joins TRBV7-8 and TRBJ2-7; tentatively, D is TRBD1 (6 bases). Germline V CDR1 and CDR2: SGHVS, FQNEAQ. Trimming took off 8 bases at V and 1 base at J, with 12 bases between the two ends. The CDR3 totals 13 residues. CDR3 protein: CASATGLSYEQYV. The CDR3 DNA sequence: TGTGCCAGCGCCACAGGGCTATCCTACGAGCAGTACGTC.

The V call is TRBV7-9, the J call TRBJ1-1; TRBD1 might be the D (6 bases). The V end lost 5 bases, the J end lost 0 bases, and 10 bases lay between the germline ends. The CDR3 loop spans 14 amino acids. Germline CDR1 reads SEHNR; CDR2 reads FQNEAQ (reference sequence). The CDR3 spells CASSDDRMNTEAFF. The CDR3 DNA is TGTGCCAGCAGCGATGACAGGATGAACACTGAAGCTTTCTTT. The whole variable domain, filled in from reference TRBV7-9 and TRBJ1-1, reads DTGVSQNPRHKITKRGQNVTFRCDPISEHNRLYWYRQTLGQGPEFLTYFQNEAQLEKSRLLSDRFSAERPKGSFSTLEIQRTEQGDSAMYLCASSDDRMNTEAFFGQGTRLTVV.

The chain uses TRBV15 and TRBJ1-4, with 8 bases lining up with TRBD1. The ends lost 4 bases at V and 7 bases at J; junction bases unmatched: 5. In germline, CDR1 is LNHNV, CDR2 YYDKDF (reference sequence). The CDR3 loop spans 14 amino acids. The CDR3 spells CATSTGGAGEKLFF. CDR3 coding DNA: TGTGCCACCAGCACAGGGGGCGCGGGTGAAAAACTGTTTTTT.

CDR3 loop: CASSRRGGLAKNIQYF. The CDR3 DNA follows: TGTGCCAGCAGCCGCCGGGGGGGTCTAGCCAAAAACATTCAGTACTTC. The chain carries TRBV3-1 (or the pseudogene TRBV3-2) and TRBJ2-4, with TRBD2 matching over 8 bases. J gave up 0 bases and V 4 bases, and 5 bases lay outside the gene matches. Looked up from germline, CDR1 is LGHDT and CDR2 is YNNKEL (reference sequence). The CDR3 consists of 16 residues.

The rearrangement uses TRBV18 and TRBJ2-3, with D possibly TRBD2 on 6 matching bases. Germline V lookup: CDR1 KGHSH, CDR2 LQKENI. This CDR3 region has 17 residues. V lost 3 bases, J lost 2 bases, and 18 bases lay in between. CDR3 in DNA: TGTGCCAGCTCACCCTCCACCGCGGGGATTTTCACAGATACGCAGTATTTT. The encoded protein is CASSPSTAGIFTDTQYF.

This clone occurred a few times. V is TRBV12-3 or TRBV12-4 and J is TRBJ1-4, with 8 bases aligning to TRBD1. V lost 6 bases to trimming and J lost 8 bases; unmatched junction nucleotides: 5. This CDR3 is built from 13 residues. CDR3 nucleotide sequence: TGTGCCAGCAGAGGACAGGGTAGGGAAAAACTGTTTTTT. Amino acids: CASRGQGREKLFF.

V usage is TRBV18 and J usage is TRBJ1-2; 9 bases line up with TRBD1. The germline V gene encodes CDR1 KGHSH and CDR2 LQKENI. CDR3 length equals 15 residues. The trim removed 2 bases at V and 1 base at J, leaving 2 bases unmatched. CDR3 coding DNA: TGTGCCAGCTCACCAGGGACAGGGATTAACTATGGCTACACCTTC. It translates to CASSPGTGINYGYTF.

The chain joins TRBV29-1 to TRBJ2-2; the match to TRBD2 covers 8 bases. The CDR3 loop spans 15 amino acids. Trimming took 5 bases from V and 0 from J; bases not matched to a gene: 5. Per germline, CDR1 SQVTM and CDR2 ANQGSEA. This CDR3 reads CSVRGAGANTGELFF. Here the CDR3 DNA reads TGCAGCGTTCGGGGAGCGGGGGCGAACACCGGGGAGCTGTTTTTT.

Here the CDR3 reads CASSFSSGGHEKLFF. CDR3 DNA: TGTGCCAGCAGTTTCTCGTCCGGAGGTCACGAAAAACTGTTTTTT. The chain carries TRBV6-5 and TRBJ1-4; D unresolved. The CDR3 has 15 amino acids. CDR1 and CDR2 (germline): MNHEY, SVGAGI. The V gene lost 4 bases and the J gene lost 8 bases, with 17 bases spanning the gap.

This chain joins TRBV21-1 and TRBJ1-6; the DNA was not used to check the table's D call, TRBD1. TRBV21-1 constitutes a pseudogene. There are 16 residues in the CDR3. CDR3 nucleotides: TGTGCCAGCAGCTTCGGTGGACAGGGAGGTCCTTTCGACCTCCACTTT. Translation gives CASSFGGQGGPFDLHF.

This chain uses TRBV6-1 with TRBJ2-5; 14 positions agree with TRBD2. Germline V lookup: CDR1 MNHNS, CDR2 SASEGT. The CDR3 has 16 residues. Germline trimming cut 1 base from V and 2 bases from J; bases unmatched to any gene: 0. The chain's CDR3 is CASSEGTSGGQETQYF. CDR3 in DNA: TGTGCCAGCAGTGAAGGGACTAGCGGGGGGCAAGAGACCCAGTACTTC.

The gene calls are TRBV6-5 and TRBJ1-1; TRBD1 is a possible D gene (6 bases). The V gene's germline CDR1 is MNHEY and CDR2 SVGAGI. Deletions cut 8 bases from V and 1 base from J, with 17 bases between. The length of the CDR3 is 15 residues. The DNA for the CDR3 is TGTGCCAGCCAAATGGGTGGGGGCCCGAACACTGAAGCTTTCTTT. This encodes CASQMGGGPNTEAFF.

This chain links TRBV6-1 with TRBJ1-5; 8 bases line up with TRBD1. CDR1 is MNHNS and CDR2 is SASEGT in the germline V gene. After removal of 2 bases from V and 6 bases from J, the junction contained 3 bases not matched to a gene. CDR3 length: 14 amino acids. The CDR3 reads CASSETGGRQPQHF. DNA for the CDR3: TGTGCCAGCAGTGAAACAGGGGGGCGTCAGCCCCAGCATTTT.

The chain joins TRBV5-1 to TRBJ2-7, with D possibly TRBD2 on 5 matching bases. The V gene's germline CDR1 is SGHRS and CDR2 YFSETQ. V lost 0 bases and J lost 1, with 11 bases in between. This CDR3 contains 15 residues. DNA for the CDR3: TGCGCCAGCAGCTTGGCCCCGGGGATTTCCTACGAGCAGTACTTC. Translated: CASSLAPGISYEQYF.